The clone carrying this T cell receptor (beta chain) has only a few counts. This specimen comes from a study of T cell changes during pregnancy in multiple sclerosis. CDR1 is MNHEY and CDR2 is SMNVEV in the germline V gene (reference sequence). J gave up 4 bases and V 6 bases, and 5 bases lay outside the gene matches. The CDR3 totals 14 residues. The repertoire was sequenced with immunoSEQ multiplex PCR; TCRdb's copy has only in-frame clones and lacks some. This table has over 65,000 clones, roughly nine tenths appearing once. The sample consisted of peripheral blood, taken in the second trimester of pregnancy. This TCR was sampled from a female donor with multiple sclerosis, enrolled in a pregnancy study. V is TRBV27 and J is TRBJ2-2; TRBD1 matches 7 bases. CDR3 nucleotides: TGTGCCAGCAGGGATAACAGGGGCACCGGGGAGCTGTTTTTT. Translation: CASRDNRGTGELFF.